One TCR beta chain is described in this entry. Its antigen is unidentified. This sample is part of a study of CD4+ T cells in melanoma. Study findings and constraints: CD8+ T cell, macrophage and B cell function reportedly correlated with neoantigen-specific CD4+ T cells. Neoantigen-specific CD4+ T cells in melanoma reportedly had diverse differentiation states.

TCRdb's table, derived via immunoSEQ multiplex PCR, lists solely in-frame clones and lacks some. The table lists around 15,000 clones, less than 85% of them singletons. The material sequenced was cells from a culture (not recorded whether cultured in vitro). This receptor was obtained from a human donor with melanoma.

The CDR3 nucleotides are TGTGCCATCACCCAGGGATCCGGGGAGCTGTTTTTT. This sequence encodes CAITQGSGELFF. J is TRBJ2-2 and V is TRBV10-3; D may be TRBD1 (5 bases). The CDR3 has 12 amino acids. Between the trimmed V and J ends, which lost 7 bases and 6 bases, there was a span of 9 bases. The germline V gene encodes CDR1 ENHRY and CDR2 SYGVKD.